This T cell receptor (beta chain) was recorded in a study of Graves' ophthalmopathy and Graves' hyperthyroidism. The overall study: Peripheral blood sampling preceded any treatment and occurred at initial diagnosis.

RNA transcripts provided the template for amplifying TCR beta CDR3 regions. First-round RT-PCR used HTBI primers; second-round multiplex PCR followed. TCRdb analysed the multiplex PCR reads with MiXCR anew, one entry per CDR3 protein. The top ten hold around 1.4% of the sample, which has 360,000 or so distinct CDR3 sequences, about a sixth seen once. This CDR3 is 14 amino acids long. V was clipped by 6 bases and J by 1 base; unmatched bases: 3. CDR1 and CDR2 (germline): MDHEN, SYDVKM. Disease in donors with ophthalmopathy had moderate-to-severe activity, CAS ≥3, NOSPECS ≥4 and under 3 months' duration. Patients were left out if they had other autoimmune diseases, uncontrolled infections, pregnancy or lactation. This clonotype showed up many times. Its specificity is unknown. Whole-study findings and limits: Most expanded thyroid clonotypes above 0.001 frequency also appeared in blood.

Sequencing used peripheral blood. The sequence came from a woman in her late teens or twenties with Graves' ophthalmopathy. The chain couples TRBV28 to TRBJ2-7, with 10 bases that match TRBD2. Here the CDR3 DNA reads TGTGCCAGCAGATCAGCGGGAGGGTCCTACGAGCAGTACTTC. The encoded protein is CASRSAGGSYEQYF.